A single sample gave rise to the 24 T cell receptor beta chains below, sequenced in a study of early stage breast cancer tumors. Generated by immunoSEQ multiplex PCR, the TCRdb table keeps only in-frame clones and is missing some. This repertoire shows under 20,000 clones, around 83% found once; its top ten account for approximately 1.7%. Sequencing was performed on blood. All receptors derive from a person aged 70 to 80 with breast cancer.

This clone was detected only a few times. The chain recombines TRBV2 with TRBJ2-5; 9 nucleotides agree with TRBD2. Per germline, CDR1 SNHLY and CDR2 FYNNEI. After removal of 5 bases from V and 2 bases from J, the junction contained 9 bases not matched to a gene. The CDR3 is 16 amino acids. This CDR3 is CASSFGGGGLQETQYF. DNA of the CDR3: TGTGCCAGCAGTTTTGGCGGGGGGGGATTACAAGAGACCCAGTACTTC. Variable domain in full (rest from reference TRBV2 and TRBJ2-5): EPEVTQTPSHQVTQMGQEVILRCVPISNHLYFYWYRQILGQKVEFLVSFYNNEISEKSEIFDDQFSVERPDGSNFTLKIRSTKLEDSAMYFCASSFGGGGLQETQYFGPGTRLLVL.

This clone occurred once. The V call is TRBV11-2, the J call TRBJ2-2, with 9 bases aligning to TRBD2. There are 19 residues in the CDR3. Germline trimming cut 4 bases from V and 5 bases from J; bases unmatched to any gene: 17. Germline-derived CDR1 and CDR2 are SGHAT and FQNNGV. The CDR3 reads CASSSISRRGGPRTGELFF. The CDR3 nucleotides read TGTGCCAGCAGCTCGATTAGCCGGCGGGGGGGCCCCAGAACCGGGGAGCTGTTTTTT.

The V call is TRBV9, the J call TRBJ2-1; TRBD2 matches at 11 bases. Germline V gives CDR1 SGDLS, CDR2 YYNGEE. CDR3 length equals 16 residues. V shed 4 bases, J shed 4 bases, and the junction held 7 bases outside the gene matches. The CDR3 nucleotides are TGTGCCAGCAGCCCCCCCGGGACTAGCGGATACAATGAGCAGTTCTTC. Protein: CASSPPGTSGYNEQFF.

This rearrangement joins TRBV5-1 to TRBJ2-3, with D maybe TRBD2 (5 bases). The CDR3 covers 15 residues. Germline-derived CDR1 and CDR2 are SGHRS and YFSETQ. V lost 1 base, J lost 4 bases, and 13 bases lay in between. CDR3 region: CASSLPSQLADTQYF. CDR3 DNA sequence: TGCGCCAGCAGCTTGCCTAGCCAGTTAGCAGATACGCAGTATTTT.

The V gene is TRBV5-5, the J gene TRBJ1-5; TRBD1 matches 7 bases. The V gene end was trimmed by 0 bases and the J gene end by 12 bases; junction bases not matched to a gene: 9. Germline loops: CDR1 SGHKS, CDR2 YYEKEE (reference sequence). This CDR3 has 14 residues. Written as DNA, the CDR3 is TGTGCCAGCAGCTTGGAGGGGGGACAGTTGCGCCAGCATTTT. It specifies CASSLEGGQLRQHF.

The chain carries TRBV6-5 and TRBJ2-5; 7 bases are shared with TRBD1. Trimming cost V 2 bases and J 2 bases; bases outside gene matches: 8. Germline loops: CDR1 MNHEY, CDR2 SVGAGI. This CDR3 comprises 16 residues. CDR3 coding DNA: TGTGCCAGCAGTTACGCGACAGGGTTAGGGCAAGAGACCCAGTACTTC. The encoded protein is CASSYATGLGQETQYF.

The V call is TRBV19, the J call TRBJ1-5, with D unresolved. Germline V CDR1 and CDR2: LNHDA, SQIVND (reference sequence). Trimming took 7 bases from V and 2 from J, leaving 15 bases between them. The CDR3 is made up of 15 amino acids. CDR3 coding DNA: TGTGCCAGTACCTCGACTGCGTATGGCAATCAGCCCCAGCATTTT. It translates to CASTSTAYGNQPQHF.

This chain uses TRBV5-4 with TRBJ2-3, with 14 bases aligning to TRBD2. The CDR3 covers 15 residues. Germline values: CDR1 SGHNT, CDR2 YYREEE (reference sequence). The ends lost 5 bases at V and 7 bases at J; junction bases unmatched: 6. CDR3 nucleotides: TGTGCCAGCAGATCCGGGACTAGCGGGGGAAATACGCAGTATTTT. As protein: CASRSGTSGGNTQYF.

A few counts support this clone. The chain links TRBV7-9 to TRBJ1-1, with a weak D call TRBD1 (5 bases). The CDR3 is 14 amino acids. CDR1 is SEHNR, CDR2 FQNEAQ, per germline (reference sequence). V lost 3 bases, J lost 4 bases, and 12 bases lay in between. The CDR3 here is CASSFQGFATEAFF. For the CDR3, the DNA is TGTGCCAGCAGCTTTCAGGGCTTCGCCACTGAAGCTTTCTTT.

CDR3 region: CASSQEGRYNYGYTF. CDR3 nucleotide sequence: TGTGCCAGCAGCCAAGAAGGGAGGTATAACTATGGCTACACCTTC. The chain joins TRBV4-2 to TRBJ1-2; D gene uncertain. Germline V gene lookup returns CDR1 LGHNA and CDR2 YNFKEQ. V gave up 0 bases and J gave up 1 base, with 9 bases separating them. There are 15 residues in the CDR3.

This chain links TRBV7-6 with TRBJ2-3; 8 nucleotides line up with TRBD2. Germline V gene sequence: CDR1 SGHVS, CDR2 FNYEAQ. Trimming cost V 6 bases and J 6 bases; bases outside gene matches: 14. The CDR3 contains 16 residues. The DNA for the CDR3 is TGTGCCAGCAGACCCAGCCTCGGGGGGGCCTTCGATACGCAGTATTTT. It translates to CASRPSLGGAFDTQYF. Together with reference TRBV7-6 and TRBJ2-3, the CDR3 gives the full variable domain: GAGVSQSPRYKVTKRGQDVALRCDPISGHVSLYWYRQALGQGPEFLTYFNYEAQQDKSGLPNDRFSAERPEGSISTLTIQRTEQRDSAMYRCASRPSLGGAFDTQYFGPGTRLTVL.

The rearrangement uses TRBV6-1 and TRBJ2-5; D is possibly TRBD2 (6 bases). Trimming shortened V by 8 bases and J by 0 bases, and 10 bases separated the two germline ends. The V gene's germline CDR1 is MNHNS and CDR2 SASEGT. The CDR3 runs to 13 residues. This chain's CDR3 is CASQRGYQETQYF. The CDR3 DNA reads as TGTGCCAGCCAACGGGGGTACCAAGAGACCCAGTACTTC.

The rearrangement uses TRBV5-1 and TRBJ1-1; the match to TRBD1 covers 9 bases. The V segment lost 4 bases and the J segment 4 bases; nucleotides outside the gene matches: 5. The CDR3 is 14 residues long. The germline CDR1 and CDR2 sequences are SGHRS and YFSETQ. The CDR3 is CASSEQGAGTEAFF. Here the CDR3 DNA reads TGCGCCAGCAGCGAACAGGGGGCTGGCACTGAAGCTTTCTTT.

This clone was recorded only once. This chain links TRBV28 with TRBJ1-5; D ambiguous. From germline, CDR1 is MDHEN and CDR2 SYDVKM. The CDR3 extends over 13 amino acids. V dropped 7 bases and J dropped 0 bases, with 7 bases sitting between them. DNA for the CDR3: TGTGCCAGCACCTTAGTTAGCAATCAGCCCCAGCATTTT. It encodes CASTLVSNQPQHF. The full variable domain, with the rest looked up from reference TRBV28 and TRBJ1-5, is DVKVTQSSRYLVKRTGEKVFLECVQDMDHENMFWYRQDPGLGLRLIYFSYDVKMKEKGDIPEGYSVSREKKERFSLILESASTNQTSMYLCASTLVSNQPQHFGDGTRLSIL.

The chain couples TRBV30 to TRBJ1-1; D not certain. Trimming removed 4 bases from V and 1 base from J, with 10 bases in between. Germline V gives CDR1 GTSNPN, CDR2 SVGIG (reference sequence). CDR3 size: 13 residues. CDR3 residues: CAWKRQTNTEAFF. The CDR3 coding sequence is TGTGCCTGGAAGCGGCAGACGAACACTGAAGCTTTCTTT.

This chain joins TRBV7-6 and TRBJ2-5; no clear D. The V end lost 3 bases, the J end lost 5 bases, and 7 bases lay between the germline ends. This CDR3 is built from 12 residues. CDR1 is SGHVS and CDR2 is FNYEAQ in the germline V gene. The chain's CDR3 is CASSLSRETQYF. CDR3 bases: TGTGCCAGCAGCTTGAGCCGTGAGACCCAGTACTTC.

CDR3 residues: CASSPRDRGSMGAFF. CDR3 in DNA: TGTGCCAGCAGCCCCCGGGACAGGGGCTCTATGGGAGCTTTCTTT. The rearrangement joins TRBV27 to TRBJ1-1; 10 nucleotides match TRBD1. The CDR3 runs 15 residues. Per the germline V gene, CDR1 is MNHEY and CDR2 is SMNVEV (reference sequence). V trimming: 6 bases; J trimming: 10 bases; junction bases outside the gene matches: 14.

J is TRBJ2-2 and V is TRBV9; TRBD1 matches at 10 bases. Trimming took 1 base from V and 7 from J; bases not matched to a gene: 4. The germline CDR1 and CDR2 sequences are SGDLS and YYNGEE. This CDR3 spans 15 amino acids. In nucleotides, the CDR3 is TGTGCCAGCAGCGTAAGACAGGGGGCGGACGGGGAGCTGTTTTTT. Translating it yields CASSVRQGADGELFF.

The rearrangement uses TRBV27 and TRBJ1-1, with D tentatively TRBD1 (5 bases). The germline V gene encodes CDR1 MNHEY and CDR2 SMNVEV (reference sequence). Trimming left V 6 bases short and J 4 bases short, with 18 bases between. The CDR3 is made up of 15 amino acids. CDR3 in DNA: TGTGCCAGCAGCACGATTCAGGGAGGAGGCACTGAAGCTTTCTTT. This codes for CASSTIQGGGTEAFF.

This clone came up a few times. The J gene is TRBJ1-2, the V gene TRBV6-5; 10 bases are a match to TRBD1. The V gene end was trimmed by 2 bases and the J gene end by 6 bases; junction bases not matched to a gene: 9. The CDR3 contains 16 residues. CDR1 and CDR2 from the germline V gene are MNHEY and SVGAGI. CDR3 sequence: CASSYAGSGTGDGYTF. The CDR3 coding sequence is TGTGCCAGCAGTTACGCTGGATCCGGGACAGGGGATGGCTACACCTTC.

V and J are TRBV5-1 and TRBJ2-5, with D perhaps TRBD1 (5 bases). Trimming took 3 bases from V and 5 from J, leaving 5 bases between them. This CDR3 spans 11 amino acids. Germline lookup yields CDR1 SGHRS and CDR2 YFSETQ. The CDR3 region is CASSWGETQYF. In DNA form, the CDR3 reads TGCGCCAGCAGCTGGGGCGAGACCCAGTACTTC.

This clone has just a few counts. The chain links TRBV14 to TRBJ2-2; TRBD1 matches at 7 bases. With V trimmed by 1 base and J by 11 bases, 10 bases remained unmatched. This CDR3 region has 15 residues. The germline gives CDR1 SGHDN, CDR2 FVKESK. The CDR3 DNA sequence: TGTGCCAGCAGCCAAGCGCAGGGGGTAAAGAATGAGCTGTTTTTT. Its protein is CASSQAQGVKNELFF.

The chain links TRBV29-1 to TRBJ1-6, with 7 bases fitting TRBD1. The CDR3 contains 15 residues. The trim removed 6 bases at V and 4 bases at J, leaving 9 bases unmatched. Germline loops: CDR1 SQVTM, CDR2 ANQGSEA. The CDR3 sequence: CSVRTGVGYNSPLHF. As DNA, the CDR3 is TGCAGCGTCCGCACAGGGGTGGGTTATAATTCACCCCTCCACTTT.

This clone has a handful of counts. The J gene is TRBJ2-7, the V gene TRBV11-2; no clear D. The CDR3 has 12 amino acids. V lost 1 base and J 13 bases, leaving 14 bases between the germline ends. Per the germline V gene, CDR1 is SGHAT and CDR2 is FQNNGV. For the CDR3, the DNA is TGTGCCAGCAGCTTAGGGGTCGGTACGGGTTACTTC. It codes for CASSLGVGTGYF.